This TCR beta chain was sequenced for a study of blood T cells in healthy people across ages. Study conclusions and caveats: Estimates of diversity drawn from one million T cells were considered underestimates.

A word on this clonotype: Its specificity is not known.

The CDR3 consists of 19 residues. Germline lookup yields CDR1 DFQATT and CDR2 SNEGSKA (reference sequence). V gave up 1 base and J gave up 2 bases; unmatched junction bases: 11. The use of a sample-barcoded 5' primer and a J-beta primer mix characterized a second PCR of about 7 to 12 cycles. Using its own MiXCR run on the 5' RACE reads, TCRdb lists one record per CDR3 protein. The data contain some 1.5 million distinct CDR3 sequences, 28% of them singletons. This sequence joins TRBV20-1 and TRBJ2-3; 14 nucleotides line up with TRBD2. The sample comprised blood. The clonotype originates from a woman younger than 45 in good health. For the CDR3, the DNA is TGCAGTGCTAGAGCCCCGTCCGGGACTAGCGGGGGAACCACAGATACGCAGTATTTT. Encoded protein: CSARAPSGTSGGTTDTQYF.